This is a list of T cell receptor beta chains from one sample in a study of response to subunit inactivated influenza vaccine. TCRdb re-analysed the RT-PCR reads in MiXCR, keeping a single row per CDR3 protein. This sample carries around 500,000 distinct CDR3 sequences, approximately 11% of them seen once, and the ten largest clones take about 12%. The starting material was PBMCs from blood, obtained about 6 weeks after vaccination. The receptors shown here come from a man aged 50 to 59 who received an inactivated influenza vaccine. Each CDR3 is given with its conserved first and last residue. A D gene is named only where the DNA matches it firmly. Clone sizes are given selectively: once, few, many, or a class where the clone is expanded.

V: TRBV4-2
D: .
J: TRBJ2-5
size: many
DNA: TGTGCCAGCAGCCAAGAATATACAGGGCGAGAGACCCAGTACTTC
CDR3: CASSQEYTGRETQYF

V: TRBV12-3/TRBV12-4
D: .
J: TRBJ2-7
size: few
DNA: TGTGCCAGCAGTTTAGTTCGGGGGTATCGATACGAGCAGTACTTC
CDR3: CASSLVRGYRYEQYF

V: TRBV29-1
D: .
J: TRBJ2-3
size: few
DNA: TGCAGCGTTTTTTTCCTTACGCAGTATTTT
CDR3: CSVFFLTQYF

V: TRBV4-2
D: TRBD1
J: TRBJ2-7
size: .
DNA: TGTGCCAGCAGCCCAGGGGGCCACTACGAGCAGTACTTC
CDR3: CASSPGGHYEQYF

V: TRBV3-1
D: .
J: TRBJ2-5
size: few
DNA: TGTGCCAGCAGACAGTTGTACCAAGAGACCCAGTACTTC
CDR3: CASRQLYQETQYF

V: TRBV19
D: TRBD2
J: TRBJ2-3
size: few
DNA: TGTGCCTCACGGACTAGCGGGGGTTTCACAGATACGCAGTATTTT
CDR3: CASRTSGGFTDTQYF

V: TRBV5-1
D: TRBD2
J: TRBJ2-3
size: .
DNA: TGCGCCAGCAGCTTAGCTAGCGGGAACACAGATACGCAGTATTTT
CDR3: CASSLASGNTDTQYF

V: TRBV5-6
D: TRBD1
J: TRBJ1-3
size: .
DNA: TGTGCCAGCAGCTTTGGAGGGGGCTCCGAAAACACCATATATTTT
CDR3: CASSFGGGSENTIYF

V: TRBV7-6
D: TRBD2
J: TRBJ2-6
size: many
DNA: TGTGCCAGCAGCCAACCTGCACCGGGACTAGCGGGAATAAGGGCCAACGTCCTGACTTTC
CDR3: CASSQPAPGLAGIRANVLTF

V: TRBV6-1
D: .
J: TRBJ1-6
size: many
DNA: TGTGCCAGCAGTGCAGGGGTTGAAAATTCACCCCTCCACTTT
CDR3: CASSAGVENSPLHF

V: TRBV7-8
D: .
J: TRBJ2-1
size: many
DNA: TGTGCCAGCAGCCCCCCTTCCAGGGGTTCCAATGAGCAGTTCTTC
CDR3: CASSPPSRGSNEQFF

V: TRBV10-2
D: TRBD2
J: TRBJ2-1
size: .
DNA: TGCGCCAGCAGGACGGGACTAGCGGGAGGGCCGCCAGGGGGATCCTACAATGAGCAGTTCTTC
CDR3: CASRTGLAGGPPGGSYNEQFF

V: TRBV12-3/TRBV12-4
D: TRBD1
J: TRBJ2-6
size: .
DNA: TGTGCCAGCAGTTTTCTTCCAGGGGGATCTGGGGCCAACGTCCTGACTTTC
CDR3: CASSFLPGGSGANVLTF

V: TRBV5-1
D: .
J: TRBJ2-7
size: many
DNA: TGTGCCAGCAGTTTATCGGGGGACTACGAGCAGTACTTC
CDR3: CASSLSGDYEQYF

V: TRBV12-3/TRBV12-4
D: TRBD1
J: TRBJ1-2
size: .
DNA: TGTGCCAGCACTGGAGGGGACAGCTCCTATGGCTACACCTTC
CDR3: CASTGGDSSYGYTF

V: TRBV15
D: TRBD2
J: TRBJ2-6
size: .
DNA: TGTGCCACCAGCAGCGGACTAGCCTCTGGGGCCAACGTCCTGACTTTC
CDR3: CATSSGLASGANVLTF

V: TRBV15
D: TRBD2
J: TRBJ2-3
size: few
DNA: TGTGCCACCAGGCGACTAGCGGGAGTCGCAGATACGCAGTATTTT
CDR3: CATRRLAGVADTQYF

V: TRBV12-3/TRBV12-4
D: .
J: TRBJ1-1
size: many
DNA: TGTGCCAGCAGACCACAGGGGAACACTGAAGCTTTCTTT
CDR3: CASRPQGNTEAFF

V: TRBV5-1
D: TRBD2
J: TRBJ2-1
size: many
DNA: TGCGCCAGCAGCCCGGGACTCCTTACAGCGGGAGTGATCAATGAGCAGTTCTTC
CDR3: CASSPGLLTAGVINEQFF

V: TRBV4-1
D: .
J: TRBJ2-5
size: few
DNA: TGCGCCAGCAGCCAAGGCAGCTGGTACCAAGAGACCCAGTACTTC
CDR3: CASSQGSWYQETQYF

V: TRBV5-1
D: .
J: TRBJ2-5
size: few
DNA: TGCGCCAGCAGCATCCAACCGGGACTCAGCCAAGAGACCCAGTACTTC
CDR3: CASSIQPGLSQETQYF

V: TRBV4-3
D: TRBD2
J: TRBJ2-7
size: many
DNA: TGCGCCAGCAGCCAAGACAGACTAGCGGGCGAGCAGTACTTC
CDR3: CASSQDRLAGEQYF

V: TRBV5-1
D: TRBD1
J: TRBJ2-7
size: few
DNA: TGCGCCAGCAGCTGGTTCACGGGACAGGGAGTTTACGAGCAGTACTTC
CDR3: CASSWFTGQGVYEQYF

V: TRBV15
D: TRBD2
J: TRBJ2-3
size: many
DNA: TGTGCCACCAGCAGAACTCCTCATCTAGCGGCCCTAATAACAGATACGCAGTATTTT
CDR3: CATSRTPHLAALITDTQYF

V: TRBV7-2
D: .
J: TRBJ2-3
size: few
DNA: TGTGCCAGCAGCTTAGTCGGGGTGGGTCGCTTCACAGATACGCAGTATTTT
CDR3: CASSLVGVGRFTDTQYF

V: TRBV29-1
D: TRBD1
J: TRBJ1-5
size: many
DNA: TGCAGCGTCCGTTCCGGGACAGGGAATCAGCCCCAGCATTTT
CDR3: CSVRSGTGNQPQHF

V: TRBV4-2
D: TRBD2
J: TRBJ2-1
size: many
DNA: TGTGCCAGCAGCCCCATAGCGGGTTGGTCGGACAATGAGCAGTTCTTC
CDR3: CASSPIAGWSDNEQFF

V: TRBV20-1
D: TRBD1
J: TRBJ2-7
size: many
DNA: TGCAGTGCTAGGCCGCTTGACAGGGGGCGATACGAGCAGTACTTC
CDR3: CSARPLDRGRYEQYF

V: TRBV11-1
D: .
J: TRBJ2-3
size: .
DNA: TGTGCCAGCAGCCAGGGACTCGAGGCAGATACGCAGTATTTT
CDR3: CASSQGLEADTQYF

V: TRBV5-1
D: .
J: TRBJ2-3
size: many
DNA: TGCGCCAGCAGCTTGGAGGGCAGGGGTGGCACAGATACGCAGTATTTT
CDR3: CASSLEGRGGTDTQYF

V: TRBV28
D: .
J: TRBJ2-5
size: many
DNA: TGTGCCAGCAGTTTTTTCAGGGAGATGGAGACCCAGTACTTC
CDR3: CASSFFREMETQYF

V: TRBV12-3/TRBV12-4
D: .
J: TRBJ2-5
size: many
DNA: TGTGCCAGCAGTTTGTTTGAATTGGGCCAGTACTTC
CDR3: CASSLFELGQYF

V: TRBV29-1
D: .
J: TRBJ2-5
size: many
DNA: TGCAGCGTTGTGAAAGGAACCCAGTACTTC
CDR3: CSVVKGTQYF

V: TRBV29-1
D: TRBD1
J: TRBJ1-2
size: few
DNA: TGCAGCGTTGAAGAGAGGGCGGGACAGCTCTCCTATGGCTACACCTTC
CDR3: CSVEERAGQLSYGYTF

V: TRBV18
D: TRBD1
J: TRBJ1-6
size: many
DNA: TGTGCCAGCTCTACCGACAGGGGCGGATCACCCCTCCACTTT
CDR3: CASSTDRGGSPLHF

V: TRBV5-4
D: TRBD2
J: TRBJ2-3
size: many
DNA: TGTGCCAGCAGCCCCGGGACTAGCTTCTCAGATACGCAGTATTTT
CDR3: CASSPGTSFSDTQYF

V: TRBV6-1
D: TRBD2
J: TRBJ2-5
size: many
DNA: TGTGCCAGCAGCGCCGGATTGACTAGCGGTTACCAAGAGACCCAGTACTTC
CDR3: CASSAGLTSGYQETQYF